This is a list of T cell receptor beta chains from one sample in a study of early T cells in non-severe SARS-CoV-2 infection. In TCRdb, the 5' RACE reads were re-called with MiXCR into one record per CDR3 protein. This table holds 70,000 or so distinct CDR3 sequences, around an eighth found once. Specimen: whole blood. These receptor sequences come from an adult who was a healthcare worker with PCR-confirmed SARS-CoV-2 infection or an uninfected control (not recorded which). Each CDR3 is given with its conserved first and last residue.

v_gene	j_gene	CDR3aa
TRBV5-6	TRBJ1-2	CASSKTGRRYGYTF
TRBV14	TRBJ1-1	CASSQDLYGRAFF
TRBV27	TRBJ1-1	CASSPTVYTEAFF
TRBV7-9	TRBJ1-1	CASSLPNLAQNTEAFF
TRBV7-8	TRBJ1-1	CASSLHGTAPEAFF
TRBV4-3	TRBJ2-6	CASSQEGGGFGANVLTF
TRBV11-2	TRBJ2-5	CASSFGTGSGETQYF
TRBV6-6	TRBJ1-1	CASSYGTAGRDTEAFF
TRBV6-5	TRBJ1-1	CASISQGRPEAFF
TRBV7-9	TRBJ1-1	CASSLGQRNEAFF
TRBV11-2	TRBJ1-2	CASRTGGGYGYTF
TRBV4-2	TRBJ2-5	CASSPIAGGEQETQYF
TRBV29-1	TRBJ2-7	CSVDSGTGAYEQYF
TRBV6-2/TRBV6-3	TRBJ2-5	CASSSGLAGPQETQYF
TRBV28	TRBJ2-3	CASSLPDLWGTDTQYF
TRBV7-2	TRBJ2-1	CASSPGGWEQFF
TRBV30	TRBJ1-5	CAWSWGGQPQHF
TRBV19	TRBJ2-7	CASSNTGASGGTYEQYF
TRBV2	TRBJ1-1	CASRTMNTEAFF
TRBV27	TRBJ2-7	CASSLSTGTSSYEQYF
TRBV2	TRBJ2-1	CASSLVPEQFF
TRBV6-1	TRBJ1-1	CASGVSTEAFF
TRBV28	TRBJ2-7	CASSSSGTSGRPSYEQYF
TRBV6-2/TRBV6-3	TRBJ2-5	CASSRLRTGRQETQYF
TRBV21-1	TRBJ2-1	CASSKFSSPQDEQFF
TRBV7-9	TRBJ1-1	CASSFGQVNTEAFF
TRBV2	TRBJ1-5	CASSDRAADQPQHF
TRBV29-1	TRBJ2-1	CSVPSGRDNEQFF
TRBV27	TRBJ2-5	CASSPSWSSETQYF